The clone carrying this T cell receptor (beta chain) was counted a few times. Its specificity is not known. The sample originates from a study of cytomegalovirus exposure and HLA in healthy donors. As for the study in general: Unique TCRs numbering approximately 81 million, obtained from HLA-typed donors, made up an early data release.

Healthy bone marrow donors made up the donors. PCR employed 60 Vbeta and 13 Jbeta primers. Method: immunoSEQ multiplex PCR; TCRdb's copy keeps in-frame clones and lacks some. The sample has 150,000 to 200,000 clones; over 75% are singletons. General observations from the study: Donors were assumed by presence/absence analyses to have roughly uniform sequencing depth.

The TCR originated in a woman in her twenties or thirties in good health and CMV-seronegative. Sequencing was carried out using PBMCs.

The CDR3 sequence is CASSLAGQGIQETQYF. The CDR3 DNA is TGCGCCAGCAGCCTCGCTGGACAGGGGATCCAAGAGACCCAGTACTTC. V usage is TRBV4-1 and J usage is TRBJ2-5, with 9 bases fitting TRBD1. The length of the CDR3 is 16 residues. Trimming removed 4 bases from V and 1 base from J; junction bases left unmatched: 7. Germline CDR1 reads MGHRA; CDR2 reads YSYEKL.